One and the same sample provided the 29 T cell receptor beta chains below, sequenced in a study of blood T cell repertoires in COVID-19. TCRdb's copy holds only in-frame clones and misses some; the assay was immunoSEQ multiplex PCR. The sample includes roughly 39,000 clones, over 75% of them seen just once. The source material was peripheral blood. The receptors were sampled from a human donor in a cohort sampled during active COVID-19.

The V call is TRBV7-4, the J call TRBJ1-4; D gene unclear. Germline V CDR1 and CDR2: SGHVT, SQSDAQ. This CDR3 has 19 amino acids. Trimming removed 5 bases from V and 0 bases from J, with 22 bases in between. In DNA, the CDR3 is TGTGCCAGCAGCCTGTCGAGGGCCGGACTTTATGCAACTAATGAAAAACTGTTTTTT. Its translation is CASSLSRAGLYATNEKLFF.

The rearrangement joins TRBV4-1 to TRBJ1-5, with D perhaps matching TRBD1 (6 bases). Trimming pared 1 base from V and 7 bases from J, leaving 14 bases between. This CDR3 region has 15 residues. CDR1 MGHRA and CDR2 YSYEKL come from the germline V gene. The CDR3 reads CASSQVVGAGQPQHF. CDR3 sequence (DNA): TGCGCCAGCAGCCAAGTGGTGGGGGCAGGGCAGCCCCAGCATTTT.

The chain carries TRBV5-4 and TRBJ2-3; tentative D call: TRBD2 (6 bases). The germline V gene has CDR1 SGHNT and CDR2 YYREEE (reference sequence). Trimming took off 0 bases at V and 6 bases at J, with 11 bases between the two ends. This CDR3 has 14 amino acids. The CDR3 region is CASSLGLARDTQYF. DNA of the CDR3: TGTGCCAGCAGCTTGGGGCTAGCGAGGGATACGCAGTATTTT. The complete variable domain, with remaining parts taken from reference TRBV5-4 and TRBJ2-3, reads ETGVTQSPTHLIKTRGQQVTLRCSSQSGHNTVSWYQQALGQGPQFIFQYYREEENGRGNFPPRFSGLQFPNYSSELNVNALELDDSALYLCASSLGLARDTQYFGPGTRLTVL.

Here the CDR3 reads CASRLDGTEAFF. The CDR3, as DNA: TGTGCCAGCAGGCTTGACGGGACTGAAGCTTTCTTT. The gene calls are TRBV2 and TRBJ1-1; D gene unclear. The CDR3 length is 12 residues. The V gene's germline CDR1 is SNHLY and CDR2 FYNNEI. Trimming removed 6 bases at V and 5 bases at J, with 10 bases between.

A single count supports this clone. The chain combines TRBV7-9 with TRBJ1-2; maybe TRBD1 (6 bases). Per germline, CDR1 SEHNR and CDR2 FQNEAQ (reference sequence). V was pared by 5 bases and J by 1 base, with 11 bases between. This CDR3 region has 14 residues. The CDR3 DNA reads TGTGCCAGCAGCCCGGGGACACTTAACTATGGCTACACCTTC. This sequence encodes CASSPGTLNYGYTF.

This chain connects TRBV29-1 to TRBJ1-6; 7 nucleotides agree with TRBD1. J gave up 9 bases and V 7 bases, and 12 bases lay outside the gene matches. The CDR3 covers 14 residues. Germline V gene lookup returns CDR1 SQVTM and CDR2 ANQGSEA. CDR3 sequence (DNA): TGCAGCGGCGAACAGGGGTGGATGGGTTCACCCCTCCACTTT. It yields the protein CSGEQGWMGSPLHF.

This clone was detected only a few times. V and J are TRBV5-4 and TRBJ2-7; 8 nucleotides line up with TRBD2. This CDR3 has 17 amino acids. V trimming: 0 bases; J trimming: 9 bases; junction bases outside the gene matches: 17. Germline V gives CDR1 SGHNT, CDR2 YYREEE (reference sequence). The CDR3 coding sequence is TGTGCCAGCAGCTTGGCGAACCCGGGGGGGCCGTCAGTTGGGCAGTACTTC. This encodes CASSLANPGGPSVGQYF.

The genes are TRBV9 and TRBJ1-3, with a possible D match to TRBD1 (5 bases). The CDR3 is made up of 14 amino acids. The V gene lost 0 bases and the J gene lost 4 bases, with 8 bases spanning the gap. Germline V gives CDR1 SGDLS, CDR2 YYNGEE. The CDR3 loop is CASSVAQAGNTIYF. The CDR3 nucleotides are TGTGCCAGCAGCGTAGCACAGGCGGGAAACACCATATATTTT. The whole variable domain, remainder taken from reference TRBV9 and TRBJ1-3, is DSGVTQTPKHLITATGQRVTLRCSPRSGDLSVYWYQQSLDQGLQFLIQYYNGEERAKGNILERFSAQQFPDLHSELNLSSLELGDSALYFCASSVAQAGNTIYFGEGSWLTVV.

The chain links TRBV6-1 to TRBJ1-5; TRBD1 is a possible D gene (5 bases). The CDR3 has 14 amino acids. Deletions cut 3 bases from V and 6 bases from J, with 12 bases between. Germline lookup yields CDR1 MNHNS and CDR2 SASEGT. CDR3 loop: CASSDRVRGQPQHF. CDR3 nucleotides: TGTGCCAGCAGTGACAGGGTTCGTGGTCAGCCCCAGCATTTT.

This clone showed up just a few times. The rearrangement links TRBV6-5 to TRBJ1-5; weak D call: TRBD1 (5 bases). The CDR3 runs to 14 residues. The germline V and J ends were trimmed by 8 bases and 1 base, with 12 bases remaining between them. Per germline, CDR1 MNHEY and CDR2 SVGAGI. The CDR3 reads CASGVGGSNQPQHF. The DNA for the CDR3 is TGTGCCAGCGGAGTCGGGGGAAGCAATCAGCCCCAGCATTTT.

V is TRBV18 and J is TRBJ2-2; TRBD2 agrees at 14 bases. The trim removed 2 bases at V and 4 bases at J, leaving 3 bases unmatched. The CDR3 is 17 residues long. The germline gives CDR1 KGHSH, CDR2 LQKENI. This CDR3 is CASSPGLAGGRTGELFF. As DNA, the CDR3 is TGTGCCAGCTCACCAGGACTAGCGGGGGGCCGCACCGGGGAGCTGTTTTTT.

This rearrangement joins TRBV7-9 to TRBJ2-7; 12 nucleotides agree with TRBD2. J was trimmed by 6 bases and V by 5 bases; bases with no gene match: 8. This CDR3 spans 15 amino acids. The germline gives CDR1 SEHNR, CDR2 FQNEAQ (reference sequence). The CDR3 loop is CASSMGLAGTAEQYF. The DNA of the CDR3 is TGTGCCAGCAGCATGGGACTAGCGGGCACCGCCGAGCAGTACTTC.

The CDR3 DNA follows: TGTGCCAGCAGTGAAGATGTGTTAACAGGGCCCCCATATGGCTACACCTTC. Residues: CASSEDVLTGPPYGYTF. This sequence joins TRBV2 and TRBJ1-2; TRBD1 might be the D (6 bases). V was pared by 1 base and J by 5 bases, with 20 bases between. The CDR3 sequence is 17 residues long. The germline gives CDR1 SNHLY, CDR2 FYNNEI.

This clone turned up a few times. DNA of the CDR3: TGTGCCAGCAGCTCGTTTGGCTCTAGCGGGACCTACGAGCAGTACTTC. As protein: CASSSFGSSGTYEQYF. This rearrangement joins TRBV7-2 to TRBJ2-7; 9 bases fit TRBD2. This CDR3 spans 16 amino acids. Germline loops: CDR1 SGHTA, CDR2 FQGNSA. Trimming removed 4 bases from V and 2 bases from J; junction bases left unmatched: 9.

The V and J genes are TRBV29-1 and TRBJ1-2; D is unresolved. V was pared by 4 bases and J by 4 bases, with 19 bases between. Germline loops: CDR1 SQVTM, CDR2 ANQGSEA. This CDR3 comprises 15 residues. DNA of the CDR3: TGCAGCGTTGCCCTACAGAAGTCACGGGGCTATGGCTACACCTTC. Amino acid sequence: CSVALQKSRGYGYTF.

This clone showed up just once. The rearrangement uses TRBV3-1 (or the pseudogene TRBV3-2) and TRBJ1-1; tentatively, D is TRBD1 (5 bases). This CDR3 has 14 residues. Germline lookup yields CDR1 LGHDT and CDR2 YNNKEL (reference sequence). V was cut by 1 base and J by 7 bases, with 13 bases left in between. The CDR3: CASSQGQSASEAFF. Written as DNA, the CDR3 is TGTGCCAGCAGCCAAGGACAGTCCGCAAGTGAAGCTTTCTTT.

The CDR3 DNA reads as TGTGCTAGTGGTACGGGGGGGCCTTACGAGCAGTACTTC. Its translation is CASGTGGPYEQYF. The chain couples TRBV12-5 to TRBJ2-7, with TRBD2 identical over 8 bases. CDR1 and CDR2 from the germline V gene are LGHNT and FRNRAP. With 5 bases clipped from V and 4 bases from J, the junction kept 4 bases outside the gene matches. This CDR3 has 13 residues.

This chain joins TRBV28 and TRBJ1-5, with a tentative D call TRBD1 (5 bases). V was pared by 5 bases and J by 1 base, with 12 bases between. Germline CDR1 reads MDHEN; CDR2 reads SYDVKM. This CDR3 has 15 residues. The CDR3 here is CASSGGGRSNQPQHF. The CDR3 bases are TGTGCCAGCAGTGGGGGGGGTCGGAGCAATCAGCCCCAGCATTTT. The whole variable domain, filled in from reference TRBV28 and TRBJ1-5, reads DVKVTQSSRYLVKRTGEKVFLECVQDMDHENMFWYRQDPGLGLRLIYFSYDVKMKEKGDIPEGYSVSREKKERFSLILESASTNQTSMYLCASSGGGRSNQPQHFGDGTRLSIL.

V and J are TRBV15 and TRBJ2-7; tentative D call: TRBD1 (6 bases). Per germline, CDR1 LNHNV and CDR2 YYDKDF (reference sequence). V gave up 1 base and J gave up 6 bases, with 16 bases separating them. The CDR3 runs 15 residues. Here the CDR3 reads CATSRGGQGSGEQYF. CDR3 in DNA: TGTGCCACCAGCAGAGGGGGGCAGGGCTCAGGCGAGCAGTACTTC.

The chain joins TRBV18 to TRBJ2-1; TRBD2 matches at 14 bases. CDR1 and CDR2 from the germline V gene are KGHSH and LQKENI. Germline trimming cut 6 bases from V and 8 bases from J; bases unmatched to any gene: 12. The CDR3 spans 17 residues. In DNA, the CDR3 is TGTGCCAGCTCCCCGGGACTAGCGGGAGCCGGCTTGTATGAGCAGTTCTTC. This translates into CASSPGLAGAGLYEQFF.

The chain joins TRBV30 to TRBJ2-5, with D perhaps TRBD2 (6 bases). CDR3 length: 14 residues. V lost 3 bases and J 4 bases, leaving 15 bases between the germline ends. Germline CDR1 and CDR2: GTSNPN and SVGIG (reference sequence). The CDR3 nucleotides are TGTGCCTGGAGCCGCGGGACCAGCCTAGAGACCCAGTACTTC. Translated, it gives CAWSRGTSLETQYF.

The CDR3, as DNA: TGTGCCAGCAGGGGACAGCGATTAACCTACGAGCAGTACTTC. Protein product: CASRGQRLTYEQYF. V and J are TRBV6-5 and TRBJ2-7, with 7 nucleotides matching TRBD1. Unmatched junction bases numbered 7, after V lost 6 bases and J lost 2 bases. The CDR3 has 14 amino acids. The germline gives CDR1 MNHEY, CDR2 SVGAGI.

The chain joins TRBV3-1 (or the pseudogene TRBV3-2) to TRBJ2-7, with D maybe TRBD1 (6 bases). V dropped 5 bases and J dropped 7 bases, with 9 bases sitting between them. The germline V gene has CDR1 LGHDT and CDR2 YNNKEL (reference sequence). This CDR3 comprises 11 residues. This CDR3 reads CASSSQGEQYF. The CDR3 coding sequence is TGTGCCAGCAGCTCGCAGGGGGAGCAGTACTTC.

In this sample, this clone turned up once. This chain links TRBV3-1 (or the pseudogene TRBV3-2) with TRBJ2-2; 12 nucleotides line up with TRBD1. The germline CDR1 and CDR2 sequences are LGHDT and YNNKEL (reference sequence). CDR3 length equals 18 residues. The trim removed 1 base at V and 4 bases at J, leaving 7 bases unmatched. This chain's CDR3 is CASSQAGTGGLFTGELFF. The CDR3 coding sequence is TGTGCCAGCAGCCAAGCCGGGACAGGGGGCCTCTTCACCGGGGAGCTGTTTTTT.

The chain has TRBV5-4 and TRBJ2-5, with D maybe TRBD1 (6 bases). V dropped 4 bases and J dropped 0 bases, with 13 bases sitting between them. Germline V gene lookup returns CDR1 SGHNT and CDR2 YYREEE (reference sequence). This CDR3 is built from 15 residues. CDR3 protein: CASSRRDKYQETQYF. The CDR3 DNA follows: TGTGCCAGCAGCAGAAGGGACAAGTACCAAGAGACCCAGTACTTC.

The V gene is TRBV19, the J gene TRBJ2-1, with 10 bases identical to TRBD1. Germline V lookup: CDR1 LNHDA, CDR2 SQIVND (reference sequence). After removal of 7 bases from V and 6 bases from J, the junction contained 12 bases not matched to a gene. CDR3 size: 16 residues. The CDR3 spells CASTPVGRDRGNEQFF. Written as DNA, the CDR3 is TGTGCCAGTACTCCGGTGGGCCGGGACAGGGGCAATGAGCAGTTCTTC. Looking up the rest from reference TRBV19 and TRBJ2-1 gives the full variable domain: DGGITQSPKYLFRKEGQNVTLSCEQNLNHDAMYWYRQDPGQGLRLIYYSQIVNDFQKGDIAEGYSVSREKKESFPLTVTSAQKNPTAFYLCASTPVGRDRGNEQFFGPGTRLTVL.

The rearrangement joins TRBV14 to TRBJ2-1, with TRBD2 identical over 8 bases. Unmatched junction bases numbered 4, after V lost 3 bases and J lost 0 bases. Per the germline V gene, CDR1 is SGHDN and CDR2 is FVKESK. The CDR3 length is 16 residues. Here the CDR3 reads CASSHLTSGSYNEQFF. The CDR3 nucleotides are TGTGCCAGCAGCCACCTCACTAGCGGCTCCTACAATGAGCAGTTCTTC.

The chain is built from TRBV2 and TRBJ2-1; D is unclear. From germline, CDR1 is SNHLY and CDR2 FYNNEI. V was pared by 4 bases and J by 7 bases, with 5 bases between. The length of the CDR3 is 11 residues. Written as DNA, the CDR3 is TGTGCCAGCAGTGGACTGAATGAGCAGTTCTTC. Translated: CASSGLNEQFF.

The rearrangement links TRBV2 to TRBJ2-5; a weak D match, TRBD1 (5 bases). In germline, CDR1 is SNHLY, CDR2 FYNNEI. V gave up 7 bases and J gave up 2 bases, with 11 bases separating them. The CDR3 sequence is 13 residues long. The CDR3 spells CASNQGLQETQYF. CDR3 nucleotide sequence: TGTGCCAGCAACCAGGGTTTACAAGAGACCCAGTACTTC.